The clone carrying this T cell receptor (beta chain) was observed once. Regarding treatment: some 20 received Ad26.COV2.S at low or high dose, single or two shots; roughly 5 received placebo; per-sample allocation not given. Sample collection was performed on day 63 after the first vaccine or placebo injection. The sample comes from a study of Ad26.COV2.S vaccination and SARS-CoV-2 variants. Germline loops: CDR1 SGHNT, CDR2 YYREEE (reference sequence). The CDR3 runs to 16 residues. J was trimmed by 2 bases and V by 1 base; bases with no gene match: 9. The protocol was immunoSEQ multiplex PCR, while the TCRdb copy is restricted to in-frame clones and leaves out a portion. Altogether about 680,000 clones are present, more than 70% being singletons, with the ten largest covering roughly 1.5%.

V gene TRBV5-4 combines with J gene TRBJ2-7; 7 positions match TRBD1. The clonotype originates from a person between 18 and 60 years old who received the Ad26.COV2.S COVID-19 vaccine or a placebo. This specimen was peripheral blood, taken in a trial of Ad26.COV2.S vaccine versus placebo. CDR3 nucleotides: TGTGCCAGCAGCTTGTTCCCTTGGGACAGAGCCTACGAGCAGTACTTC. The encoded protein is CASSLFPWDRAYEQYF.